What follows are 5 T cell receptor beta chains derived from one specimen sequenced in a study of primary melanoma T cells and metastatic recurrence. Profiling relied on immunoSEQ multiplex PCR, and the TCRdb table lists in-frame clones only, not all of them. This table lists 35 clones. The sequenced sample consisted of melanoma tumor tissue. The receptors stem from a human donor with melanoma.

This clone is a singleton in its sample. The rearrangement uses TRBV19 and TRBJ1-1; unclear D gene. The CDR3 loop spans 13 amino acids. Trimming pared 9 bases from V and 5 bases from J, leaving 16 bases between. Per germline, CDR1 LNHDA and CDR2 SQIVND (reference sequence). The CDR3: CASRSSLGTEAFF. In nucleotides, the CDR3 is TGTGCCAGCAGGTCATCCCTAGGGACTGAAGCTTTCTTT.

The rearrangement links TRBV6-8 to TRBJ2-1; D remains ambiguous. V lost 8 bases to trimming and J lost 0 bases, with 8 bases between them. Germline V gene sequence: CDR1 MNHGY, CDR2 SAAAGT. This CDR3 is 13 amino acids long. The DNA for the CDR3 is TGTGCCAGCGGGTTCAGCTCCTACAATGAGCAGTTCTTC. This sequence encodes CASGFSSYNEQFF.

The CDR3 region is CASRAGSRRTGELFF. The CDR3 DNA follows: TGTGCCAGTAGAGCCGGGTCCCGCCGCACCGGGGAGCTGTTTTTT. This chain connects TRBV19 to TRBJ2-2; D gene uncertain. The V gene's germline CDR1 is LNHDA and CDR2 SQIVND (reference sequence). This CDR3 contains 15 residues. V lost 6 bases and J lost 4, with 15 bases in between.

The gene calls are TRBV11-3 and TRBJ1-1; D remains ambiguous. The V end lost 1 base, the J end lost 1 base, and 7 bases lay between the germline ends. The CDR3 spans 14 residues. Looked up from germline, CDR1 is SGHNT and CDR2 is YENEEA. The CDR3, as DNA: TGTGCCAGCAGCTTAGTCTTCGAGAACACTGAAGCTTTCTTT. Translating it yields CASSLVFENTEAFF.

The chain is built from TRBV6-8 and TRBJ1-1, with 7 bases matching TRBD1. The ends lost 6 bases at V and 0 bases at J; junction bases unmatched: 7. The CDR3 sequence is 15 residues long. Germline CDR1 reads MNHGY; CDR2 reads SAAAGT. CDR3 loop: CASRPQGIMNTEAFF. The CDR3 coding sequence is TGTGCCAGCAGACCACAGGGGATAATGAACACTGAAGCTTTCTTT.